The sequence of this T cell receptor (beta chain) was determined in a study of CD8 T cells in ankylosing spondylitis. V shed 0 bases and J 2 bases; nucleotides not matched to a gene: 10. The V gene's germline CDR1 is DFQATT and CDR2 SNEGSKA (reference sequence). This CDR3 comprises 18 residues. For TCR beta, libraries came from quantitative 5'-RACE with molecular barcodes. MiXCR was run by TCRdb on the 5' RACE reads, yielding one entry per CDR3 protein. The sample yields around 230,000 distinct CDR3 sequences, 8.6% seen once. This clonotype was observed many times. The chain recombines TRBV20-1 with TRBJ2-2; 9 nucleotides agree with TRBD1. Sequencing was carried out using blood, either unsorted or a sorted T cell fraction (not recorded which). This TCR derives from a male donor with ankylosing spondylitis or in good health (not recorded which). CDR3 in amino acids: CSARDTVRTGDNTGELFF. The CDR3 DNA reads TGCAGTGCTAGAGATACGGTGCGGACAGGGGACAACACCGGGGAGCTGTTTTTT.